Included here is one T cell receptor (beta chain) sequence, with context. No antigen is known for it. The CDR3 loop spans 16 amino acids. In germline, CDR1 is SGDLS, CDR2 YYNGEE. The ends lost 2 bases at V and 4 bases at J; junction bases unmatched: 4. This sample is part of a study of cytomegalovirus exposure and HLA in healthy donors. The study's findings and limits: TRBV6-2, TRBV6-3 and some other V segments were unresolvable in 87-base-pair reads. Researchers reported from a later analysis that most CMV-associated TCR beta chains appeared HLA-restricted. Earlier analysis found most TCR beta V segments productive about 87% or about 30% of the time.

Healthy bone marrow donors supplied every sample. PCR was performed using 60 Vbeta and 13 Jbeta primers. The repertoire was sequenced with immunoSEQ multiplex PCR; TCRdb's copy has only in-frame clones and lacks some. In total, the table holds more than 100,000 clones. The clonotype comes from a woman aged 40 to 50 in good health and CMV-seronegative. This sequence joins TRBV9 and TRBJ2-7; 15 bases line up with TRBD2. Specimen: PBMCs. CDR3 coding DNA: TGTGCCAGCAGCGTCGGGGGGACTAGCGGGAGGTACGAGCAGTACTTC. This sequence encodes CASSVGGTSGRYEQYF.